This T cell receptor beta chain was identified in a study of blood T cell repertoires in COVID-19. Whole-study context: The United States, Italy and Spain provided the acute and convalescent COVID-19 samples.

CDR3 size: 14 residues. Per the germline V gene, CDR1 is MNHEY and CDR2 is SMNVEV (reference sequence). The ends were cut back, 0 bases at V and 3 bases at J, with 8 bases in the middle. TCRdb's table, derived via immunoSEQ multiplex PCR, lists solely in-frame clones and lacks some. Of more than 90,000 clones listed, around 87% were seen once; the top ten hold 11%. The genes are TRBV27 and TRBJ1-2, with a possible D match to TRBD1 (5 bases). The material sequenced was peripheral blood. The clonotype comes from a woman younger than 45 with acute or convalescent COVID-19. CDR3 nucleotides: TGTGCCAGCAGTTTATCGGGGGGTTACTATGGCTACACCTTC. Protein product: CASSLSGGYYGYTF.